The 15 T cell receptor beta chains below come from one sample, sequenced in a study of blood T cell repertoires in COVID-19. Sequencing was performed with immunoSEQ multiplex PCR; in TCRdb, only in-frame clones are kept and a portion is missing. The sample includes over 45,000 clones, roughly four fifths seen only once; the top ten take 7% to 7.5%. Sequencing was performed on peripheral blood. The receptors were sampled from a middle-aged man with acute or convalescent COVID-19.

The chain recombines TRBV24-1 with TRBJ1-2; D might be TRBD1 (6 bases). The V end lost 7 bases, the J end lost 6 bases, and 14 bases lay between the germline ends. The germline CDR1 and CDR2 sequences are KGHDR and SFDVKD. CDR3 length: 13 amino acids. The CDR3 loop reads CATSLSGVDGYTF. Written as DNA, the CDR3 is TGTGCCACCAGCCTCTCAGGGGTCGATGGCTACACCTTC.

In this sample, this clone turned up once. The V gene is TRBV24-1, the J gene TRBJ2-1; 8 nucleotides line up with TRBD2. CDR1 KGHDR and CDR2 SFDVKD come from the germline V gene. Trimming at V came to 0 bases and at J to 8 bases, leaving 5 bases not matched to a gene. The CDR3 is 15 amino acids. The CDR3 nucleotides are TGTGCCACCAGTGATTTGAATTCGGGGGGGGATGAGCAGTTCTTC. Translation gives CATSDLNSGGDEQFF.

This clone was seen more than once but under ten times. The DNA of the CDR3 is TGTGCCAGAAAACAGGGCGGAGGAACTGAAGCTTTCTTT. It specifies CARKQGGGTEAFF. The chain links TRBV2 to TRBJ1-1, with a possible D match to TRBD1 (6 bases). V dropped 9 bases and J dropped 5 bases, with 16 bases sitting between them. CDR1 SNHLY and CDR2 FYNNEI come from the germline V gene. This CDR3 is 13 amino acids long. Complete variable domain (other parts from reference TRBV2 and TRBJ1-1): EPEVTQTPSHQVTQMGQEVILRCVPISNHLYFYWYRQILGQKVEFLVSFYNNEISEKSEIFDDQFSVERPDGSNFTLKIRSTKLEDSAMYFCARKQGGGTEAFFGQGTRLTVV.

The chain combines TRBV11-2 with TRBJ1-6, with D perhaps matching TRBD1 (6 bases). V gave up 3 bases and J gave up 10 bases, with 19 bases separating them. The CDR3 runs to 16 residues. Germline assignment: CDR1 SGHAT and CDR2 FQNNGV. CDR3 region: CASSLKDQGLYSPLHF. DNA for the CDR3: TGTGCCAGCAGCTTGAAGGATCAGGGGTTATACTCACCCCTCCACTTT.

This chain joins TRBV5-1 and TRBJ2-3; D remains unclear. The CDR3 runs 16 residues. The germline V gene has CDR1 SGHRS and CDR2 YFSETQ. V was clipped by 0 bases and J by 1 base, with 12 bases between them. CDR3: CASSLARGAGTDTQYF. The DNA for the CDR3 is TGCGCCAGCAGCTTGGCACGAGGCGCGGGCACAGATACGCAGTATTTT.

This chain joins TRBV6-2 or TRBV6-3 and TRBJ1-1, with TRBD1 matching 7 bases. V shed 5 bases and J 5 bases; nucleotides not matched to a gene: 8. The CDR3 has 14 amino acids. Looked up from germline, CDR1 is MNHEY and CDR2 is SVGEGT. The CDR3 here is CASSVTTGRTEAFF. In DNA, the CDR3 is TGTGCCAGCAGTGTAACGACAGGGAGGACTGAAGCTTTCTTT.

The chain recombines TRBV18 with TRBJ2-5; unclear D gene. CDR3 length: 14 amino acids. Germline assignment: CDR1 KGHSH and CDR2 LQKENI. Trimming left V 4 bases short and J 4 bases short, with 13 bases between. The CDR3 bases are TGTGCCAGCTCACGGGTGGGCGTAGGAGAGACCCAGTACTTC. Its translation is CASSRVGVGETQYF.

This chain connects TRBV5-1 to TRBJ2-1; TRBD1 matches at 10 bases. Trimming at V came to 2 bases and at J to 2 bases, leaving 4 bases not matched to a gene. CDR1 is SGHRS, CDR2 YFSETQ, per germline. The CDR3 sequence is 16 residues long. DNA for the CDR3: TGCGCCAGCAGCTTACTCGGGACAGGGGCCTACAATGAGCAGTTCTTC. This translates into CASSLLGTGAYNEQFF.

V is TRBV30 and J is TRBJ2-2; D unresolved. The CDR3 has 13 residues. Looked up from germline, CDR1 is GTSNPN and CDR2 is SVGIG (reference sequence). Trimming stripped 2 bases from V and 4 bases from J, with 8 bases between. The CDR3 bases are TGTGCCTGGAGTCCAGTTCCCACCGGGGAGCTGTTTTTT. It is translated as CAWSPVPTGELFF.

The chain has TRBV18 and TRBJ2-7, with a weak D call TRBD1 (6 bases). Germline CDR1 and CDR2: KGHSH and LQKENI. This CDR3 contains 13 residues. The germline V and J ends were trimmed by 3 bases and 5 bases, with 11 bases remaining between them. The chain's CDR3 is CASSPLTGNEQYF. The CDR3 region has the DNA TGTGCCAGCTCACCGCTTACAGGGAACGAGCAGTACTTC.

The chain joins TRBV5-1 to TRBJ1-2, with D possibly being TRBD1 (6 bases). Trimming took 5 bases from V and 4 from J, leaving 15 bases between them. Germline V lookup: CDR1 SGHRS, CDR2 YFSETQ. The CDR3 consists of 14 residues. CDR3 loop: CASSSGGRVYGYTF. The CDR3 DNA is TGCGCCAGCAGTTCTGGGGGCAGGGTCTATGGCTACACCTTC. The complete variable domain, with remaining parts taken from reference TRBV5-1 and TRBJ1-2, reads KAGVTQTPRYLIKTRGQQVTLSCSPISGHRSVSWYQQTPGQGLQFLFEYFSETQRNKGNFPGRFSGRQFSNSRSEMNVSTLELGDSALYLCASSSGGRVYGYTFGSGTRLTVV.

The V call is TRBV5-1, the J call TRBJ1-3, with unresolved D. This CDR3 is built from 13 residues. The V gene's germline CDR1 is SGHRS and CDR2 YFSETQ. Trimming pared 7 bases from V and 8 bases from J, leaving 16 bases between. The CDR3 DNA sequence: TGCGCCAGCCGCTACCCCGATGCAGACACCATATATTTT. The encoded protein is CASRYPDADTIYF. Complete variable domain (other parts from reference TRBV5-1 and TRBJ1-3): KAGVTQTPRYLIKTRGQQVTLSCSPISGHRSVSWYQQTPGQGLQFLFEYFSETQRNKGNFPGRFSGRQFSNSRSEMNVSTLELGDSALYLCASRYPDADTIYFGEGSWLTVV.

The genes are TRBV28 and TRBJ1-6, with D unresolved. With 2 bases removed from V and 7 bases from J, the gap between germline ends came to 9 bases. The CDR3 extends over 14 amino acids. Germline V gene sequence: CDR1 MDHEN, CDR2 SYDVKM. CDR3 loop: CASSLRSGNSPLHF. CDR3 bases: TGTGCCAGCAGTTTAAGGTCCGGGAATTCACCCCTCCACTTT.

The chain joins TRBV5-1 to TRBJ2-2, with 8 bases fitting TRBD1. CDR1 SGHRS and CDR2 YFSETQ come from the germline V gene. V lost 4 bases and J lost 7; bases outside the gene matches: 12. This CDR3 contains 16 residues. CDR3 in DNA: TGCGCCAGCAGCCTATCAGGGGGCTTGGCCCGCGGGGAGCTGTTTTTT. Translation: CASSLSGGLARGELFF.

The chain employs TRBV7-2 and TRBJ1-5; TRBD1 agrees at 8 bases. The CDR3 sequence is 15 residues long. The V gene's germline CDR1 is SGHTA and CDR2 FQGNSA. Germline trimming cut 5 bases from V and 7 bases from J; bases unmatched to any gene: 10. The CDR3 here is CASSRGQGGDQPQHF. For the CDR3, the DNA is TGTGCCAGCAGCCGCGGACAGGGAGGCGACCAGCCCCAGCATTTT.